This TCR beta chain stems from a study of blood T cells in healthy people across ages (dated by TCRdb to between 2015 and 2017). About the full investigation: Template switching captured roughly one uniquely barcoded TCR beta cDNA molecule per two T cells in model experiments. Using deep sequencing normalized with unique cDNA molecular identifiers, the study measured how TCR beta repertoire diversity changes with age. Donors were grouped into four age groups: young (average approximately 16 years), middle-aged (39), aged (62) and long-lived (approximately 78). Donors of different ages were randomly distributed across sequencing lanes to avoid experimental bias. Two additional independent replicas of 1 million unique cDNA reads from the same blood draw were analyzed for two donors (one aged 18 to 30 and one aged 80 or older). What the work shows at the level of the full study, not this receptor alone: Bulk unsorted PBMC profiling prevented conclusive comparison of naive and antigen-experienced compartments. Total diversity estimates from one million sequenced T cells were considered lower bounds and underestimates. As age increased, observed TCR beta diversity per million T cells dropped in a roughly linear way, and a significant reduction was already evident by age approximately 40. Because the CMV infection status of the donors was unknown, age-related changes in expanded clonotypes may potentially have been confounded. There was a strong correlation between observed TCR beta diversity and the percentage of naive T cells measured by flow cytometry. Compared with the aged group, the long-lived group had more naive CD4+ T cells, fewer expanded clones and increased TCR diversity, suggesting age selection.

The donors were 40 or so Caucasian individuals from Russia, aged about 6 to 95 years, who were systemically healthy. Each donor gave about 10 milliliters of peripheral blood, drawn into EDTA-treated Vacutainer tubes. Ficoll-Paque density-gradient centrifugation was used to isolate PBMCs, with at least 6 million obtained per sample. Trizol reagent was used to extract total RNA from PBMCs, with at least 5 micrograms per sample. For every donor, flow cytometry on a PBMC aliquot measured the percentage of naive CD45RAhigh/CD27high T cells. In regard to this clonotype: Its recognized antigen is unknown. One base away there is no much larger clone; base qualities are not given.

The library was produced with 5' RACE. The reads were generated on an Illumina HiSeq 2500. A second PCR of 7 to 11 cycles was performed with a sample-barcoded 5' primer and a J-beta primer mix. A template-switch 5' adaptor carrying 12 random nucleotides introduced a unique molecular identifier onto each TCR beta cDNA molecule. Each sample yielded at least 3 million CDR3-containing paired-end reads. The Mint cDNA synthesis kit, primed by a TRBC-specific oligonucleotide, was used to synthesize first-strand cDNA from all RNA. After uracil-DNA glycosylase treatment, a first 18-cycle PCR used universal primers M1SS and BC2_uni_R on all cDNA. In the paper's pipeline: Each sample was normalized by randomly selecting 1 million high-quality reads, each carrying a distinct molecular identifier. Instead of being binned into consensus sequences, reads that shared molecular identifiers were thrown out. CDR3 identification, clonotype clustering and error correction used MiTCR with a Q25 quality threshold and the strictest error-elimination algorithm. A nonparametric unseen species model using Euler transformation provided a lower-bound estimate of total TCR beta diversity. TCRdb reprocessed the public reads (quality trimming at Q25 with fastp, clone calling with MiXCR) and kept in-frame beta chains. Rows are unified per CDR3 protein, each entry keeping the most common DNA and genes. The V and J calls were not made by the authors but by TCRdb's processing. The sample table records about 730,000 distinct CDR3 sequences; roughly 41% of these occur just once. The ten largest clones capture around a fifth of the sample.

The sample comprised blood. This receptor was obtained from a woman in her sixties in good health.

The DNA reads TGTGCCAGCAGCTCAAGGGCCGGGGAGCTGTTTTTT. This is translated as CASSSRAGELFF. The sequence is built from TRBV6-5 and TRBJ2-2; the D segment cannot be called with confidence. The CDR3 numbers 12 residues from cysteine through phenylalanine. Here the CDR3 DNA is all that survives: 36 bases in frame from base 1. V is clipped by 6 bases and J by 6 bases, and the sequence between their germline boundaries is 8 bases long. The germline V gene encodes CDR1 MNHEY and CDR2 SVGAGI.